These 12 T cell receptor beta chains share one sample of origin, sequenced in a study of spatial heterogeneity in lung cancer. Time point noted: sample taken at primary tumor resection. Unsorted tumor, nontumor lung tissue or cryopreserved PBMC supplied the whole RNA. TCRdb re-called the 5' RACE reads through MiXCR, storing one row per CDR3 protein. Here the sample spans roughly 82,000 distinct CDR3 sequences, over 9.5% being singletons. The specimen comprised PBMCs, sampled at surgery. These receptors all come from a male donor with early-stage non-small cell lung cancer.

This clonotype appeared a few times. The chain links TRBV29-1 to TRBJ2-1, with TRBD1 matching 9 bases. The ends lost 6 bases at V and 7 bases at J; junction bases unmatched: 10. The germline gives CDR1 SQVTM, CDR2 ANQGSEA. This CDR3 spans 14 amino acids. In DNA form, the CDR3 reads TGCAGCGTAAAGCTACAGGGGGCGGTTAATGAGCAGTTCTTC. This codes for CSVKLQGAVNEQFF.

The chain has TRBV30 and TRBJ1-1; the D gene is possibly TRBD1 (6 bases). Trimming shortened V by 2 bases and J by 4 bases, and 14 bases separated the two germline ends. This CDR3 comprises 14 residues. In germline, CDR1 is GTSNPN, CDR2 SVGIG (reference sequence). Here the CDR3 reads CAWSKGHSGTEAFF. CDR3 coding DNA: TGTGCCTGGAGTAAGGGACATTCGGGCACTGAAGCTTTCTTT.

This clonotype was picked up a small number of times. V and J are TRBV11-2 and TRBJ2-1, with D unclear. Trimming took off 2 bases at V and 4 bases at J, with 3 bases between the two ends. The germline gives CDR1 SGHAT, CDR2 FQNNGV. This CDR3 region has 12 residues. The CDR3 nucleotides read TGTGCCAGCAGCTTACAGTACAATGAGCAGTTCTTC. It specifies CASSLQYNEQFF.

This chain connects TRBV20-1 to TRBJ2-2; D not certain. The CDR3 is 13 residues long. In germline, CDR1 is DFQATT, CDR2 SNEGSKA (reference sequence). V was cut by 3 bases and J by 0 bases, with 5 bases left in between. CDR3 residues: CSASKTNTGELFF. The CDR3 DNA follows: TGCAGTGCTAGTAAGACGAACACCGGGGAGCTGTTTTTT.

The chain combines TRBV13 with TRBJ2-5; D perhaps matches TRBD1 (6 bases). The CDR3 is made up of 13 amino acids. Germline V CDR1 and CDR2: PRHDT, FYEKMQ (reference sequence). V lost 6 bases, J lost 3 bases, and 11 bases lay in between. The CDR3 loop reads CASRQGREETQYF. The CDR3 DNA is TGTGCCAGCAGACAGGGACGGGAAGAGACCCAGTACTTC.

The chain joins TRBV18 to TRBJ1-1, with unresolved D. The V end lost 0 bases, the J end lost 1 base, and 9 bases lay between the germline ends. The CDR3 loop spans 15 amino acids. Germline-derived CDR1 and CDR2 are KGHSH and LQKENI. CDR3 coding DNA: TGTGCCAGCTCACCACCGGAGGGTGAGAACACTGAAGCTTTCTTT. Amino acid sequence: CASSPPEGENTEAFF.

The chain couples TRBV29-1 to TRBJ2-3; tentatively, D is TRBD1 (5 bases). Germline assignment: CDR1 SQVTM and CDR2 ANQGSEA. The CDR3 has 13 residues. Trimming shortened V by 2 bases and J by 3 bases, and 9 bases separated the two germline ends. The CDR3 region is CSVEISGTDTQYF. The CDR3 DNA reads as TGCAGCGTTGAAATATCAGGGACAGATACGCAGTATTTT.

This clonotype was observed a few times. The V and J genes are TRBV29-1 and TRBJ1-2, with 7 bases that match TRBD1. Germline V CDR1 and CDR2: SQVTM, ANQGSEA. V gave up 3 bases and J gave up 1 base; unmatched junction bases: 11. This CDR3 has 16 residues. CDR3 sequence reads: CSVDGIGRGFNYGYTF. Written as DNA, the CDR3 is TGCAGCGTTGATGGGATCGGCAGGGGGTTTAACTATGGCTACACCTTC.

The CDR3 loop is CASSGGGLQGNEQFF. The CDR3 nucleotides read TGTGCCAGCTCCGGGGGGGGTTTGCAGGGAAATGAGCAGTTCTTC. The chain couples TRBV28 to TRBJ2-1, with 8 bases matching TRBD2. After removal of 8 bases from V and 7 bases from J, the junction contained 13 bases not matched to a gene. From germline, CDR1 is MDHEN and CDR2 SYDVKM. The CDR3 is 15 residues long. Together with reference TRBV28 and TRBJ2-1, the CDR3 gives the full variable domain: DVKVTQSSRYLVKRTGEKVFLECVQDMDHENMFWYRQDPGLGLRLIYFSYDVKMKEKGDIPEGYSVSREKKERFSLILESASTNQTSMYLCASSGGGLQGNEQFFGPGTRLTVL.

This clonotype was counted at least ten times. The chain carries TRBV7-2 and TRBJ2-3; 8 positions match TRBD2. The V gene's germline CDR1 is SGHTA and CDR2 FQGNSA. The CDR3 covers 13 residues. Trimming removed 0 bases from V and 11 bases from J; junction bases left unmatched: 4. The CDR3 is CASSLAGSGGQYF. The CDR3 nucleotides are TGTGCCAGCAGCTTAGCAGGAAGCGGGGGGCAGTATTTT.

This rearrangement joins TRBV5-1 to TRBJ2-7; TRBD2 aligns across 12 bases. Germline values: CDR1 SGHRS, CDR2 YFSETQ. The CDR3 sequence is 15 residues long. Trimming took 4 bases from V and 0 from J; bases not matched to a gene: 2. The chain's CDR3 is CASSMTSGSSYEQYF. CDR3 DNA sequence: TGCGCCAGCAGCATGACTAGCGGGAGCTCCTACGAGCAGTACTTC.

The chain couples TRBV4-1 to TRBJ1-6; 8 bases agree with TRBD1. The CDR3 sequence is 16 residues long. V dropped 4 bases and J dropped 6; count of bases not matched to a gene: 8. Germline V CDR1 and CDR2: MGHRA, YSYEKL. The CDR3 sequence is CASSLGQGMSNSPLHF. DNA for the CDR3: TGCGCCAGCAGCCTAGGACAGGGAATGAGTAATTCACCCCTCCACTTT.